The T cell receptor beta chain described here comes from a study of human T cells and chemical hapten exposure. Study context: DPC 0.01% went on the upper back by patch test, with reading at 6 days.

Time point described: patch test 2, 6 weeks after DPC sensitization. The treatment is: therapeutic diphenylcyclopropenone sensitization with weekly scalp DPC. Blood sampling occurred before each patch-test application. The study's findings and limits: Each of the donors had alopecia, so their immune responses may not resemble those of healthy people.

One entry per CDR3 protein, called by TCRdb with MiXCR from the RACE reads. The sample contains approximately 350,000 distinct CDR3 sequences, over 6% of which appear only once. Notes on this clonotype: Its cognate antigen is unknown.

There are 14 residues in the CDR3. Germline assignment: CDR1 SGHRS and CDR2 YFSETQ. Trimming cost V 0 bases and J 5 bases, with 11 bases left between them. The sequence was collected from a woman aged 18-35 years with alopecia areata. Some clones in this sample may be carry-over from other donors' samples. The sample here was whole blood, taken in connection with sensitization to the hapten diphenylcyclopropenone (DPC). The chain is built from TRBV5-1 and TRBJ2-5; D not resolved. The CDR3 DNA reads as TGCGCCAGCAGCTTGGGATCGACCCACGAGACCCAGTACTTC. It yields the protein CASSLGSTHETQYF.